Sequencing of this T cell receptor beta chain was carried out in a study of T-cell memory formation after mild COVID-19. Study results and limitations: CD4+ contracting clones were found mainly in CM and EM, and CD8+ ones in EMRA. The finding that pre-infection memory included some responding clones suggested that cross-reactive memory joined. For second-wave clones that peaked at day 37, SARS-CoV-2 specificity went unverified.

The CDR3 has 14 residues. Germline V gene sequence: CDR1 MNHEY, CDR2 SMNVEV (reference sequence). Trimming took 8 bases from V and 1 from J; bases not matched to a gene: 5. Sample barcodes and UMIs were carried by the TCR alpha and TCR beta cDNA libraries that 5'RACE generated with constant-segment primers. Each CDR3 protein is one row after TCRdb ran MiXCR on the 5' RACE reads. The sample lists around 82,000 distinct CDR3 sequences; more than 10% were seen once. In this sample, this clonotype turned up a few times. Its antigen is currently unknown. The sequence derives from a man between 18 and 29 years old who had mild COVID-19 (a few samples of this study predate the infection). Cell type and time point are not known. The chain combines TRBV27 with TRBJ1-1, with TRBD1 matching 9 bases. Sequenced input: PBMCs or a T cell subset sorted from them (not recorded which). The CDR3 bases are TGTGCCAGCGTAACACAGGGGGCGAACACTGAAGCTTTCTTT. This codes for CASVTQGANTEAFF.